This T cell receptor (beta chain) was obtained from a study of shared clonotypes between healthy human individuals. Sequenced by immunoSEQ multiplex PCR; TCRdb stores in-frame clones only, minus some. The top ten clones hold around 13% of a sample with some 490,000 clones, approximately 78% of them seen once. The CDR3 loop spans 17 amino acids. Germline lookup yields CDR1 SGHRS and CDR2 YFSETQ. With 3 bases clipped from V and 2 bases from J, the junction kept 13 bases outside the gene matches. The sequencing input was PBMCs. The TCR sequence derives from a woman aged 40 to 50 in good health. Some clones in this sample may be carry-over from other donors' samples. The rearrangement uses TRBV5-1 and TRBJ2-5; the match to TRBD1 covers 7 bases. The CDR3 nucleotides are TGCGCCAGCAGCTACGACCGGGGACAGTACTATCAAGAGACCCAGTACTTC. This encodes CASSYDRGQYYQETQYF.